These T cell receptor beta chains were read from a single sample in a study of T cell repertoires in cytomegalovirus infection. MiXCR, applied by TCRdb to the reads, yields one record per CDR3 protein. This table holds about 310,000 distinct CDR3 sequences, 25% found once. The antigens of these receptors remain unknown. Sequenced material: cultured PBMCs, taken from culture after CMV antigen stimulation. These TCRs come from a human donor in good health (CMV status not recorded). Some clones in this sample may be carry-over from other donors' samples. The CDR3 runs from the conserved cysteine through the conserved F or W. The D gene is left open where the match is weak. Some rows mark clone size as missing; the rest say once, few, many or name a class of expanded clone.

d_call,v_call,clone_size,j_call,cdr3_aa,cdr3_nt
.,TRBV27,.,TRBJ1-2,CASSRGGDWGNTF,TGTGCCAGCAGCCGGGGGGGTGATTGGGGGAACACCTTC
.,TRBV19,few,TRBJ2-2,CASIKGSGTGELFF,TGTGCCAGTATAAAAGGTTCGGGCACCGGGGAGCTGTTTTTT
TRBD2,TRBV7-9,.,TRBJ2-7,CASSLDSSGLADYEQYF,TGTGCCAGCAGCTTAGACTCCTCGGGACTAGCGGATTACGAGCAGTACTTC
TRBD2,TRBV7-2,.,TRBJ2-1,CASILVGLSSGIGKQFF,TGTGCCAGCATCTTAGTTGGTTTGTCTAGCGGAATAGGGAAGCAGTTCTTC
.,TRBV29-1,.,TRBJ2-1,CGLSLGYNEQFF,TGTGGTTTAAGTTTAGGCTACAATGAGCAGTTCTTC
.,TRBV6-2/TRBV6-3,.,TRBJ1-1,CASSPGDRRNTEAFF,TGTGCCAGCAGTCCGGGGGACCGTCGGAACACTGAAGCTTTCTTT
TRBD1,TRBV19,.,TRBJ1-2,CATRQGAYPNYGYTF,TGTGCCACCCGACAGGGGGCTTACCCCAACTATGGCTACACCTTC
.,TRBV27,.,TRBJ2-2,CASATLTGELFF,TGTGCCAGCGCCACCCTAACCGGGGAGCTGTTTTTT
TRBD1,TRBV5-4,.,TRBJ1-2,CASSLGTGGYGYTF,TGTGCCAGCAGCCTCGGGACAGGGGGCTATGGCTACACCTTC
TRBD2,TRBV6-6,.,TRBJ2-2,CAGRLGGAGELFF,TGTGCCGGCAGACTCGGGGGGGCCGGGGAGCTGTTTTTT
TRBD2,TRBV9,few,TRBJ2-1,CASSVLVAGSGEQFF,TGTGCCAGCAGCGTGTTGGTAGCGGGATCGGGTGAGCAGTTCTTC
.,TRBV20-1,.,TRBJ1-5,CSARGGIDQPQHF,TGCAGTGCTAGGGGAGGGATAGATCAGCCCCAGCATTTT
TRBD2,TRBV28,many,TRBJ2-7,CASSLASGRAYEQYF,TGTGCCAGCAGTTTGGCTAGCGGGAGAGCCTACGAGCAGTACTTC
.,TRBV7-2,many,TRBJ1-1,CASSLTSGRTTVRTEAFF,TGTGCCAGCAGCTTAACATCGGGCCGCACAACAGTGAGGACTGAAGCTTTCTTT
TRBD2,TRBV28,few,TRBJ2-1,CASSFGLAGNNEQFF,TGTGCCAGCAGTTTTGGACTAGCGGGAAACAATGAGCAGTTCTTC
TRBD1,TRBV12-3/TRBV12-4,many,TRBJ1-1,CASSDMGQAGSTEAFF,TGTGCCAGCAGTGATATGGGACAGGCAGGAAGCACTGAAGCTTTCTTT
TRBD2,TRBV7-6,many,TRBJ2-2,CASSFASGTRSGTGELFF,TGTGCCAGCAGCTTTGCTAGCGGAACTCGGTCGGGCACCGGGGAGCTGTTTTTT
.,TRBV12-3/TRBV12-4,many,TRBJ1-5,CASTLGGSSNQPQHF,TGTGCCAGCACCCTGGGAGGGTCGAGCAATCAGCCCCAGCATTTT
.,TRBV7-2,.,TRBJ2-5,CASTPPGSETQYF,TGTGCCAGCACCCCACCGGGGTCCGAGACCCAGTACTTC
.,TRBV6-1,few,TRBJ1-6,CASSGRGFNSPLHF,TGTGCCAGCAGTGGAAGGGGGTTCAATTCACCCCTCCACTTT
TRBD2,TRBV4-3,few,TRBJ2-7,CASSQAVIAGVSSYEQYF,TGCGCCAGCAGCCAAGCGGTAATAGCGGGAGTGAGCTCCTACGAGCAGTACTTC
TRBD2,TRBV4-1,.,TRBJ2-1,CASSQEWHRGLAVLGNEQFF,TGCGCCAGCAGCCAAGAGTGGCATCGGGGACTAGCGGTTTTGGGCAATGAGCAGTTCTTC
TRBD1,TRBV29-1,few,TRBJ2-6,CSVELGTAGTGANVLTF,TGCAGCGTTGAGTTAGGGACAGCCGGGACTGGGGCCAACGTCCTGACTTTC
.,TRBV7-9,.,TRBJ2-7,CASSPLDREGSYEQYF,TGTGCCAGCAGCCCCTTGGACAGGGAGGGGTCCTACGAGCAGTACTTC
.,TRBV7-8,many,TRBJ1-1,CASSLALSTEAFF,TGTGCCAGCAGCTTAGCGTTGAGCACTGAAGCTTTCTTT
.,TRBV11-1,few,TRBJ1-2,CASSKSTNYGYTF,TGTGCCAGCAGTAAATCCACTAACTATGGCTACACCTTC
TRBD2,TRBV7-6,many,TRBJ2-1,CASIPLGGSLSYNEQFF,TGTGCCAGCATCCCCCTCGGCGGGAGCCTCTCCTACAATGAGCAGTTCTTC
.,TRBV20-1,few,TRBJ2-1,CSTTRSDEQFF,TGCAGCACGACTAGATCCGATGAGCAGTTCTTC
.,TRBV6-8,.,TRBJ2-7,CASSRDGPLSEQYF,TGTGCCAGCAGCCGGGACGGACCCCTCTCCGAGCAGTACTTC
.,TRBV15,.,TRBJ2-3,CATSRGVADTQYF,TGTGCCACCAGCAGAGGCGTTGCAGATACGCAGTATTTT
.,TRBV7-8,few,TRBJ1-4,CASSQRRNTNEKLFF,TGTGCCAGCAGCCAGCGGCGGAATACTAATGAAAAACTGTTTTTT
TRBD1,TRBV7-9,few,TRBJ1-6,CASSKLGQSSYNSPLHF,TGTGCCAGCAGCAAGTTGGGACAGAGCTCCTATAATTCACCCCTCCACTTT
TRBD2,TRBV7-9,.,TRBJ2-3,CASSTGLVRTDTQYF,TGTGCCAGCAGCACGGGACTAGTTAGGACAGATACGCAGTATTTT
.,TRBV5-1,few,TRBJ2-3,CASSSSGTVGTDTQYF,TGCGCCAGCAGCTCCTCCGGGACGGTGGGAACAGATACGCAGTATTTT
.,TRBV25-1,.,TRBJ2-2,CASSELGTGELFF,TGTGCCAGCAGTGAACTCGGAACCGGGGAGCTGTTTTTT
TRBD1,TRBV19,.,TRBJ2-2,CASSMGRGSTGELFF,TGTGCCAGTAGTATGGGCAGGGGGAGTACCGGGGAGCTGTTTTTT
.,TRBV7-2,many,TRBJ1-5,CASSLAWASNQPQHF,TGTGCCAGCAGCTTAGCGTGGGCCAGCAATCAGCCCCAGCATTTT
.,TRBV28,.,TRBJ2-3,CASSLRASSGAGDTQYF,TGTGCCAGCAGTCTCCGGGCCTCTAGTGGGGCAGGGGATACGCAGTATTTT
TRBD1,TRBV6-2/TRBV6-3,.,TRBJ2-1,CASSYWVGTGQGENEQFF,TGTGCCAGCAGTTATTGGGTTGGAACGGGACAGGGGGAGAATGAGCAGTTCTTC
.,TRBV19,few,TRBJ2-1,CASRSPSREQFF,TGTGCCAGTCGAAGTCCCTCTCGGGAGCAGTTCTTC
TRBD1,TRBV5-1,once,TRBJ2-7,CASSLSFVGTVLYEQYF,TGCGCCAGCAGCTTGTCGTTCGTCGGGACAGTCCTCTACGAGCAGTACTTC
.,TRBV18,.,TRBJ1-6,CASSPSARNSPLHF,TGTGCCAGCTCACCATCAGCCCGGAATTCACCCCTCCACTTT
TRBD1,TRBV5-4,few,TRBJ2-2,CASSLQGVTGELFF,TGTGCCAGCAGCTTACAGGGGGTAACCGGGGAGCTGTTTTTT
TRBD1,TRBV28,.,TRBJ2-5,CASRQGLETQYF,TGTGCCAGCCGACAGGGGTTGGAGACCCAGTACTTC
TRBD1,TRBV19,few,TRBJ1-6,CASCGSDRGSNSPLHF,TGTGCCAGTTGTGGCTCGGACAGGGGGTCTAATTCACCCCTCCACTTT
TRBD1,TRBV27,.,TRBJ2-6,CASSPTGGPGANVLTF,TGTGCCAGCAGCCCCACAGGGGGTCCGGGGGCCAACGTCCTGACTTTC